This paragraph reports one T cell receptor (beta chain). Everyone who donated was a Caucasian adult who lived in Nashville, Tennessee. Per germline, CDR1 LNHDA and CDR2 SQIVND (reference sequence). The CDR3 loop spans 15 amino acids. V dropped 7 bases and J dropped 6; count of bases not matched to a gene: 9. The data were taken from a study of shared clonotypes between healthy human individuals. At a deep level, the assay was run. PCR replicates from unsorted PBMC used around 320 ng DNA, and this amount was roughly 32,000 T cell genomes. Produced via immunoSEQ multiplex PCR; TCRdb's table is partial and in-frame only. In the table there are around 500,000 clones, 78% of which are singletons.

This chain links TRBV19 with TRBJ2-1, with 10 bases aligning to TRBD1. Sequencing was performed on PBMCs. The receptor was isolated from a woman in her thirties or forties in good health. Some clones in this sample may be carry-over from other donors' samples. The CDR3 DNA reads TGTGCCAGTACGCCCGGGACAGGGGAAGTCAATGAGCAGTTCTTC. It yields the protein CASTPGTGEVNEQFF.